Listed here is a single T cell receptor (beta chain). With 3 bases removed from V and 0 bases from J, the gap between germline ends came to 18 bases. The germline gives CDR1 SEHNR, CDR2 FQNEAQ (reference sequence). This CDR3 is built from 17 residues. In the original analysis: By means of reference gene primer amplification, nucleated cell counts were estimated. This table comes from immunoSEQ multiplex PCR, and its TCRdb copy is limited to in-frame clones, with some not included. V and J calls and clone size are those listed in that table; D and trimming were worked out from the DNA. This sample has 200,000 to 250,000 clones, with around 83% found just once. This entry comes from a study of blood T cell repertoires in COVID-19. Study-wide context: Samples representing acute and convalescent COVID-19 were sourced from the United States, Italy and Spain. The cDNA or gDNA used as material had been derived from T cells, B-cell-depleted T cells, or PBMCs.

The TCR sequence derives from a woman aged 45-65 years with acute or convalescent COVID-19. The sample comprised peripheral blood. This rearrangement joins TRBV7-9 to TRBJ2-7; possible D gene TRBD2, 6 bases. This CDR3 is CASSFASIADSSYEQYF. CDR3 nucleotides: TGTGCCAGCAGCTTCGCTAGTATAGCGGACTCCTCCTACGAGCAGTACTTC.